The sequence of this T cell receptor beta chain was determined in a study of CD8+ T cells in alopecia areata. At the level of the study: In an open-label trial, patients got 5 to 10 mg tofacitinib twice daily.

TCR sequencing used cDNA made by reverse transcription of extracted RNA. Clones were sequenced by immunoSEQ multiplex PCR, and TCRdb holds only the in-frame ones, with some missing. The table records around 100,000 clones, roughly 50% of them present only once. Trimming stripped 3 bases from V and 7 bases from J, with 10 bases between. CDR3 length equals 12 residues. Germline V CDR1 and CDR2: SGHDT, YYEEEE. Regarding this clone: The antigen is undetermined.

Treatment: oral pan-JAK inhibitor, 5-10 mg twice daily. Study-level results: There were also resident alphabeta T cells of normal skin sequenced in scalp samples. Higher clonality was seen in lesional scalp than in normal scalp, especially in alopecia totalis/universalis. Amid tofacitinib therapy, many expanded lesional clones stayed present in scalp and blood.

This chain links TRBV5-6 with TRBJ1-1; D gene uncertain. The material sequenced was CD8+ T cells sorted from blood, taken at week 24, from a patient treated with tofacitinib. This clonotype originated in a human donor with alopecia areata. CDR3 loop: CASSSDPFEAFF. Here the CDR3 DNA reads TGTGCCAGCAGCTCTGACCCCTTTGAAGCTTTCTTT.